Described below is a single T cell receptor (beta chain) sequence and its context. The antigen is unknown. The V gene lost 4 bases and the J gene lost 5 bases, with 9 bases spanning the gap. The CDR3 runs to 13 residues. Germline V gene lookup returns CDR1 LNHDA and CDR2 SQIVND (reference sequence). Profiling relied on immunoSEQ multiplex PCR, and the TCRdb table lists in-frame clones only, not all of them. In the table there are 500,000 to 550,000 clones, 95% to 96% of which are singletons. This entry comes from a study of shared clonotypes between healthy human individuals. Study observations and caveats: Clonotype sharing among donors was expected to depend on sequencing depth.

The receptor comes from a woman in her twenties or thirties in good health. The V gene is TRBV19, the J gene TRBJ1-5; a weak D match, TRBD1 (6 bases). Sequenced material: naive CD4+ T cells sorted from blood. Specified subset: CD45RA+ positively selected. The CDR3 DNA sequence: TGTGCCAGTAGTACTTGGACAGATCAGCCCCAGCATTTT. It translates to CASSTWTDQPQHF.